This T cell receptor (beta chain) was sequenced during a study of T cell responses to AZD1222 COVID-19 vaccine. CDR3 length: 12 amino acids. V lost 7 bases to trimming and J lost 6 bases, with 11 bases between them. CDR1 WSHSY and CDR2 SAAADI come from the germline V gene. Profiled with immunoSEQ multiplex PCR; TCRdb holds only in-frame clones, not every one. This sample has approximately 89,000 clones; about 86% occur once, and the top ten carry about 6%. This TCR came from an adult who received the AZD1222 COVID-19 vaccine. The rearrangement joins TRBV10-2 to TRBJ2-3; unclear D gene. Sequenced material: peripheral blood, taken 28 days after the second AZD1222 dose. The CDR3 coding sequence is TGCGCCAGCACTGATACAGTGGATACGCAGTATTTT. Translated: CASTDTVDTQYF.